This T cell receptor beta chain was observed in a study of T cell changes during pregnancy in multiple sclerosis. The CDR3 spans 16 residues. V lost 0 bases and J lost 3, with 15 bases in between. The germline gives CDR1 SGHRS, CDR2 YFSETQ. The method was immunoSEQ multiplex PCR; TCRdb's version includes in-frame clones alone and lacks a portion of them. This table has under 40,000 clones, roughly 90% appearing once. The starting material was CD4+ T cells from peripheral blood mononuclear cells, obtained before pregnancy. The V gene is TRBV5-1, the J gene TRBJ1-2; a weak D match, TRBD1 (5 bases). The sequence derives from a female donor with multiple sclerosis, enrolled in a pregnancy study. The CDR3 nucleotides read TGCGCCAGCAGCTTGGGCGGACACGTCCCTGACTATGGCTACACCTTC. This translates into CASSLGGHVPDYGYTF.